What follows are 22 T cell receptor beta chains derived from one specimen sequenced in a study of shared clonotypes between healthy human individuals. Generated by immunoSEQ multiplex PCR, the TCRdb table keeps only in-frame clones and is missing some. Seen here are 2 million to 2.5 million clones, over 85% observed once, and the top ten hold 0.36%. Material: naive CD4+ T cells from PBMCs. Subset here: CD45RA+ positively selected. These receptors originate from a man aged 18 to 29 in good health. Some clones in this sample may be carry-over from other donors' samples.

V gene TRBV19 combines with J gene TRBJ2-7, with 8 bases lining up with TRBD2. Germline lookup yields CDR1 LNHDA and CDR2 SQIVND (reference sequence). With V trimmed by 5 bases and J by 4 bases, 10 bases remained unmatched. The CDR3 sequence is 15 residues long. The CDR3 here is CASSVSGSSGYEQYF. The CDR3 DNA follows: TGTGCCAGTAGTGTAAGCGGGAGTTCAGGGTACGAGCAGTACTTC.

Comment on this clone: Distinct nucleotide sequences in the sample also encode this CDR3. V and J are TRBV19 and TRBJ2-7; 8 bases align to TRBD1. The CDR3 contains 14 residues. V lost 5 bases and J lost 2; bases outside the gene matches: 5. Germline CDR1 is LNHDA and CDR2 is SQIVND (reference sequence). The CDR3 region is CASSPRTGTYEQYF. In nucleotides, the CDR3 is TGTGCCAGTAGTCCCAGGACAGGGACCTACGAGCAGTACTTC.

This clone was detected once. The rearrangement joins TRBV20-1 to TRBJ2-7, with D possibly TRBD1 on 5 matching bases. Trimming shortened V by 6 bases and J by 10 bases, and 7 bases separated the two germline ends. The CDR3 covers 8 residues. CDR1 is DFQATT and CDR2 is SNEGSKA in the germline V gene (reference sequence). The CDR3: CSAQGQYF. CDR3 DNA: TGCAGTGCGCAGGGACAGTACTTC.

This chain joins TRBV5-1 and TRBJ1-1, with D unclear. V was trimmed by 2 bases and J by 3 bases, leaving 8 bases between them. The CDR3 is 13 residues long. The V gene's germline CDR1 is SGHRS and CDR2 YFSETQ. The CDR3 DNA sequence: TGCGCCAGCAGCTTTCCCCCGGACACTGAAGCTTTCTTT. Translated, it gives CASSFPPDTEAFF.

The rearrangement uses TRBV5-8 and TRBJ2-3; 9 bases agree with TRBD1. The CDR3 length is 16 residues. Germline CDR1 is SGHTS and CDR2 is YDEGEE. The ends lost 2 bases at V and 4 bases at J; junction bases unmatched: 8. This CDR3 is CASSFGTGTHADTQYF. In DNA, the CDR3 is TGTGCCAGCAGCTTTGGGACAGGGACTCATGCAGATACGCAGTATTTT.

The V call is TRBV7-2, the J call TRBJ2-3; the D is unclear. Germline CDR1 reads SGHTA; CDR2 reads FQGNSA. The CDR3 totals 13 residues. Trimming pared 4 bases from V and 6 bases from J, leaving 11 bases between. DNA for the CDR3: TGTGCCAGCAGCTCCCAAGCTGGTGATACGCAGTATTTT. Its protein is CASSSQAGDTQYF. Complete variable domain (other parts from reference TRBV7-2 and TRBJ2-3): GAGVSQSPSNKVTEKGKDVELRCDPISGHTALYWYRQSLGQGLEFLIYFQGNSAPDKSGLPSDRFSAERTGGSVSTLTIQRTQQEDSAVYLCASSSQAGDTQYFGPGTRLTVL.

V and J are TRBV11-2 and TRBJ2-1; the D gene is possibly TRBD2 (6 bases). Trimming pared 5 bases from V and 2 bases from J, leaving 22 bases between. The CDR3 totals 18 residues. Germline CDR1 SGHAT, CDR2 FQNNGV. The CDR3 DNA follows: TGTGCCAGCAGCACCCGTAGGTCAAGGAGGGTGGCCTACAATGAGCAGTTCTTC. Amino acid sequence: CASSTRRSRRVAYNEQFF.

V is TRBV4-3 and J is TRBJ2-5; D is possibly TRBD1 or TRBD2 (5 bases each). Looked up from germline, CDR1 is LGHNA and CDR2 is YSLEER. The ends were cut back, 0 bases at V and 4 bases at J, with 15 bases in the middle. The CDR3 is made up of 16 amino acids. The CDR3 region has the DNA TGCGCCAGCAGCCAAGATCGTGGGGGAGTGGCAGAGACCCAGTACTTC. This encodes CASSQDRGGVAETQYF.

This clone was counted once. The V call is TRBV28, the J call TRBJ1-2; D not resolved. Germline V gives CDR1 MDHEN, CDR2 SYDVKM. Trimming shortened V by 8 bases and J by 0 bases, and 16 bases separated the two germline ends. The CDR3 is made up of 15 amino acids. As DNA, the CDR3 is TGTGCCAGCCTTATGGGCTCTAGAGCTAACTATGGCTACACCTTC. Encoded protein: CASLMGSRANYGYTF.

The chain employs TRBV28 and TRBJ2-2; D is possibly TRBD2 (5 bases). V was pared by 5 bases and J by 7 bases, with 17 bases between. CDR1 is MDHEN, CDR2 SYDVKM, per germline. The CDR3 has 15 residues. Written as DNA, the CDR3 is TGTGCCAGCAGTCCAACCGGGATCTTGGGCGGGGAGCTGTTTTTT. This codes for CASSPTGILGGELFF.

V and J are TRBV5-4 and TRBJ2-3, with D possibly being TRBD2 (6 bases). CDR1 SGHNT and CDR2 YYREEE come from the germline V gene (reference sequence). The length of the CDR3 is 16 residues. Trimming took 1 base from V and 1 from J, leaving 13 bases between them. CDR3 nucleotide sequence: TGTGCCAGCAGCTTGAAGGGCAGGGAGGGCACAGATACGCAGTATTTT. This encodes CASSLKGREGTDTQYF.

The chain carries TRBV7-9 and TRBJ2-1; no definite D call. The CDR3 runs to 14 residues. Looked up from germline, CDR1 is SEHNR and CDR2 is FQNEAQ (reference sequence). Trimming took off 0 bases at V and 9 bases at J, with 12 bases between the two ends. In nucleotides, the CDR3 is TGTGCCAGCAGCTTAGCATCGGGCTGGGGTGAGCAGTTCTTC. Its protein product is CASSLASGWGEQFF.

V is TRBV27 and J is TRBJ2-7; 8 bases fit TRBD2. Trimming cost V 5 bases and J 4 bases; bases outside gene matches: 13. This CDR3 contains 16 residues. Per the germline V gene, CDR1 is MNHEY and CDR2 is SMNVEV (reference sequence). The CDR3 spells CASSPYFSGAIYEQYF. The CDR3, as DNA: TGTGCCAGCAGTCCCTATTTTAGCGGGGCAATTTACGAGCAGTACTTC.

This CDR3 is CASSQEPPGTGGGYTF. The CDR3 DNA is TGCGCCAGCAGCCAAGAACCCCCCGGGACAGGGGGCGGCTACACCTTC. V and J are TRBV4-3 and TRBJ1-2; TRBD1 matches 12 bases. The V and J ends lost 0 bases and 8 bases, in that order; junction bases with no gene match: 7. The length of the CDR3 is 16 residues. CDR1 is LGHNA and CDR2 is YSLEER in the germline V gene.

The chain is built from TRBV11-2 and TRBJ2-7; 11 nucleotides line up with TRBD1. V lost 2 bases and J lost 3; bases outside the gene matches: 3. Per the germline V gene, CDR1 is SGHAT and CDR2 is FQNNGV. The CDR3 is 15 amino acids. The chain's CDR3 is CASSLRGTGGYEQYF. The CDR3 DNA sequence: TGTGCCAGCAGCTTACGCGGGACAGGGGGCTACGAGCAGTACTTC.

In its sample, this clone was seen a few times. The chain employs TRBV2 and TRBJ1-2, with D perhaps matching TRBD1 (6 bases). V lost 6 bases, J lost 4 bases, and 15 bases lay in between. This CDR3 comprises 14 residues. CDR1 is SNHLY and CDR2 is FYNNEI in the germline V gene. The CDR3 bases are TGTGCCAGCAGCGAATACAGGGCCGGCTATGGCTACACCTTC. Its translation: CASSEYRAGYGYTF.

This sequence joins TRBV6-6 and TRBJ2-7; 10 positions agree with TRBD2. V dropped 8 bases and J dropped 4; count of bases not matched to a gene: 8. CDR3 length: 14 amino acids. Germline CDR1 is MNHNY and CDR2 is SVGAGI (reference sequence). CDR3 bases: TGTGCCAGCCACCCTAGCGGGAGTTTTTACGAGCAGTACTTC. This translates into CASHPSGSFYEQYF.

The chain links TRBV19 to TRBJ1-1; D call uncertain. This CDR3 spans 14 amino acids. The germline V gene has CDR1 LNHDA and CDR2 SQIVND (reference sequence). Trimming removed 7 bases at V and 11 bases at J, with 23 bases between. Here the CDR3 DNA reads TGTGCCAGTACCAATAGACGTACACGAACCGTTGCTTTCTTT. It translates to CASTNRRTRTVAFF. Together with reference TRBV19 and TRBJ1-1, the CDR3 gives the full variable domain: DGGITQSPKYLFRKEGQNVTLSCEQNLNHDAMYWYRQDPGQGLRLIYYSQIVNDFQKGDIAEGYSVSREKKESFPLTVTSAQKNPTAFYLCASTNRRTRTVAFFGQGTRLTVV.

The chain employs TRBV9 and TRBJ2-3, with TRBD1 matching over 7 bases. This CDR3 has 16 residues. Germline values: CDR1 SGDLS, CDR2 YYNGEE. The ends lost 1 base at V and 2 bases at J; junction bases unmatched: 7. CDR3 sequence (DNA): TGTGCCAGCAGCGTAAGCTACAGGGGCCCCACAGATACGCAGTATTTT. Its protein is CASSVSYRGPTDTQYF.

This rearrangement joins TRBV9 to TRBJ1-2, with D perhaps matching TRBD1 (5 bases). V lost 0 bases, J lost 7 bases, and 13 bases lay in between. Germline CDR1 reads SGDLS; CDR2 reads YYNGEE. There are 14 residues in the CDR3. As DNA, the CDR3 is TGTGCCAGCAGCGTAGACGGGGAGGGGTTTGGCTACACCTTC. Its protein is CASSVDGEGFGYTF.

The chain has TRBV19 and TRBJ2-7; TRBD1 aligns across 7 bases. Losses at the gene ends were 1 base for V and 3 bases for J; bases not matched to a gene: 12. The CDR3 is 17 amino acids. In germline, CDR1 is LNHDA, CDR2 SQIVND (reference sequence). The CDR3: CASSIAGTARDFYEQYF. CDR3 bases: TGTGCCAGTAGTATAGCAGGGACAGCAAGGGATTTCTACGAGCAGTACTTC. Full variable domain (remainder filled in from reference TRBV19 and TRBJ2-7): DGGITQSPKYLFRKEGQNVTLSCEQNLNHDAMYWYRQDPGQGLRLIYYSQIVNDFQKGDIAEGYSVSREKKESFPLTVTSAQKNPTAFYLCASSIAGTARDFYEQYFGPGTRLTVT.

The chain employs TRBV6-5 and TRBJ1-1; D unresolved. Trimming stripped 4 bases from V and 7 bases from J, with 7 bases between. Germline values: CDR1 MNHEY, CDR2 SVGAGI. The CDR3 loop spans 11 amino acids. This CDR3 reads CASSSRIEAFF. In nucleotides, the CDR3 is TGTGCCAGCAGTTCCAGGATTGAAGCTTTCTTT.